This is a list of T cell receptor beta chains from one sample in a study of neurological immune-mediated disorders. In TCRdb, the 5' RACE reads were re-called with MiXCR into one record per CDR3 protein. The sample lists 39,000 or so distinct CDR3 sequences; more than 4.5% were seen once. Sequencing used CD4+ T cells from blood. These receptors originate from a man between 18 and 35 years old in good health. CDR3s include the opening cysteine and the closing phenylalanine or tryptophan. D genes are given only for firm matches. Size is omitted from some rows. Given values are once, few, many or a class for expanded clones.

size	V	J	D	DNA	CDR3
many	TRBV7-3	TRBJ2-7	-	TGTGCCAGCAGCCTCTCCCCAGGGGAACCCTACGAGCAGTACTTC	CASSLSPGEPYEQYF
many	TRBV7-2	TRBJ2-3	-	TGTGCCAGCAGCCTCGGGGGTCTAGCGTTCAGCGCAGATACGCAGTATTTT	CASSLGGLAFSADTQYF
many	TRBV5-1	TRBJ1-1	-	TGCGCCAGCAGCTTGGCCGGGAGGGGGAACACTGAAGCTTTCTTT	CASSLAGRGNTEAFF
many	TRBV12-3/TRBV12-4	TRBJ2-7	TRBD1	TGTGCCAGCAGTAGGACAGGCCTCTACGAGCAGTACTTC	CASSRTGLYEQYF
medium-sized	TRBV5-1	TRBJ2-5	TRBD1	TGCGCCAGCAACATACAGGGGGCTCCCCGGGAGACCCAGTACTTC	CASNIQGAPRETQYF
-	TRBV7-2	TRBJ1-5	TRBD1	TGTGCCAGCAGCTCACTGACAGGGGATCAGCCCCAGCATTTT	CASSSLTGDQPQHF
many	TRBV6-5	TRBJ1-2	-	TGTGCCAGCAGTTACTCGACCGGATCTAACTATGGCTACACCTTC	CASSYSTGSNYGYTF
many	TRBV7-2	TRBJ2-1	-	TGTGCCAGCAGTACAAGGGCTCCCCCGGGCAATGAGCAGTTCTTC	CASSTRAPPGNEQFF
many	TRBV7-9	TRBJ2-5	-	TGTGCCAGCAGCCCAAGGGGTCCGGAGACCCAGTACTTC	CASSPRGPETQYF
many	TRBV20-1	TRBJ1-2	TRBD1	TGCAGTGCTGGGACAGGGGGCAATACTGGCTACACCTTC	CSAGTGGNTGYTF
many	TRBV6-5	TRBJ1-4	TRBD1	TGTGCCAGCCGGACAGGGGGGCCCTTCCTAAAGAAAGAAAAACTGTTTTTT	CASRTGGPFLKKEKLFF
few	TRBV18	TRBJ1-3	TRBD1	TGTGCCAGCTCCGGGACAGGGACTGGAAACACCATATATTTT	CASSGTGTGNTIYF
many	TRBV5-5	TRBJ2-2	-	TGTGCCAGCAGCTTATTGGGGAGGCGTTACACCGGGGAGCTGTTTTTT	CASSLLGRRYTGELFF
many	TRBV15	TRBJ1-5	-	TGTGCCACCAGCACGGGGCTCTATAGCAATCAGCCCCAGCATTTT	CATSTGLYSNQPQHF
many	TRBV5-1	TRBJ2-1	TRBD2	TGCGCCAGCAGCTTGGAACCTAGCGGGGTCGGCGACAATGAGCAGTTCTTC	CASSLEPSGVGDNEQFF
many	TRBV29-1	TRBJ2-7	TRBD1	TGCAGCGTTGAAGGGGACAGGGCGGGAGAGCAGTACTTC	CSVEGDRAGEQYF
many	TRBV7-3	TRBJ1-6	-	TGTGCCAGCAGCTTACAGGGAGAAGGGTCACCCCTCCACTTT	CASSLQGEGSPLHF
many	TRBV18	TRBJ2-2	-	TGTGCCAGCTCACCAGATGAGTCCGGGGAGCTGTTTTTT	CASSPDESGELFF
many	TRBV18	TRBJ2-1	-	TGTGCCAGCTCACCGGACGAAAGCTCCTACAATGAGCAGTTCTTC	CASSPDESSYNEQFF
many	TRBV20-1	TRBJ1-1	-	TGCAGTGCTAGTGGGACCGCCAACACTGAAGCTTTCTTT	CSASGTANTEAFF
many	TRBV7-2	TRBJ2-7	-	TGTGCCAGCAGCTGGGGTTTCGGTTACGAGCAGTACTTC	CASSWGFGYEQYF
many	TRBV5-1	TRBJ1-6	TRBD1	TGCGCCAGCAGCTTGGGACAGGGCAACAATTCACCCCTCCACTTT	CASSLGQGNNSPLHF
many	TRBV12-3/TRBV12-4	TRBJ2-4	-	TGTGCCAGCAGTTTTCGCCAAAACATTCAGTACTTC	CASSFRQNIQYF
many	TRBV18	TRBJ1-6	-	TGTGCCAGCTCACCATTGACGATACAGAGGAATAATTCACCCCTCCACTTT	CASSPLTIQRNNSPLHF
-	TRBV4-3	TRBJ1-5	-	TGCGCCAGCAGCCAAGAAAAAGGTTGGAGCAATCAGCCCCAGCATTTT	CASSQEKGWSNQPQHF
many	TRBV18	TRBJ2-4	TRBD1	TGTGCCAGCTCACCGGGACAGAGAGACATTCAGTACTTC	CASSPGQRDIQYF
many	TRBV7-6	TRBJ2-5	-	TGTGCCAGCAGCTTGCATTGGGGGGCGGAGGAGACCCAGTACTTC	CASSLHWGAEETQYF
many	TRBV20-1	TRBJ1-1	-	TGCAGTGCCAGTAAACAGCACTCGAACACTGAAGCTTTCTTT	CSASKQHSNTEAFF
many	TRBV2	TRBJ2-1	-	TGTGCCAGCAACCAGGAAAGTAACAATGAGCAGTTCTTC	CASNQESNNEQFF
many	TRBV6-5	TRBJ2-7	TRBD2	TGTGCCAGCAGCCCGGTAGCGGGGGTTTACGAGCAGTACTTC	CASSPVAGVYEQYF
many	TRBV7-3	TRBJ2-2	-	TGTGCCAGCAGCTCAACTAGTGCCGGGGAGCTGTTTTTT	CASSSTSAGELFF
many	TRBV12-3/TRBV12-4	TRBJ1-6	-	TGTGCCAGCAGTCCCGACGGTAAAGAGAACTCACCCCTCCACTTT	CASSPDGKENSPLHF
many	TRBV7-2	TRBJ1-5	-	TGTGCCAGCAGCGCCTCTGGGGGGGGCAATCAGCCCCAGCATTTT	CASSASGGGNQPQHF
many	TRBV20-1	TRBJ1-3	-	TGCAGTGCTAGAGAACCAATAGGAAACACCATATATTTT	CSAREPIGNTIYF
many	TRBV5-1	TRBJ2-1	-	TGCGCCAGCAGCTTTGCCGGGGTTTCCTACAATGAGCAGTTCTTC	CASSFAGVSYNEQFF
many	TRBV6-5	TRBJ2-4	TRBD1	TGTGCCAGCAGGGCCCGCCGGACAGGGATAACTCAGTACTTC	CASRARRTGITQYF
many	TRBV4-1	TRBJ2-1	TRBD2	TGCGCCAGCAGCCAGGCTCAGCGGGGTAACAATGAGCAGTTCTTC	CASSQAQRGNNEQFF
many	TRBV6-5	TRBJ1-5	-	TGTGCCAGCACCTACCCACGGGGTAGCAATCAGCCCCAGCATTTT	CASTYPRGSNQPQHF
many	TRBV29-1	TRBJ2-7	TRBD1	TGCAGCGTATTGACAGGGGCTCCCTACGAGCAGTACTTC	CSVLTGAPYEQYF
many	TRBV20-1	TRBJ1-1	-	TGCAGTGCTAGAGGTGCTATGAACACTGAAGCTTTCTTT	CSARGAMNTEAFF
many	TRBV29-1	TRBJ2-2	TRBD1	TGCAGCGGAGGGACAGCCACCGGGGAGCTGTTTTTT	CSGGTATGELFF
-	TRBV6-5	TRBJ2-2	TRBD1	TGTGCCAGCAGTTACGGGACAGCGAACACCGGGGAGCTGTTTTTT	CASSYGTANTGELFF
many	TRBV9	TRBJ2-3	TRBD2	TGTGCCAGCAGCCACGGGACTAGCGTCACAGATACGCAGTATTTT	CASSHGTSVTDTQYF
many	TRBV5-4	TRBJ1-3	TRBD1	TGTGCCAGCAGCTCAGGGGGGGCAGGGCTTGGAAACACCATATATTTT	CASSSGGAGLGNTIYF
many	TRBV6-5	TRBJ2-3	-	TGTGCCAGCAGTTACCCCACGGGGACGCAGTATTTT	CASSYPTGTQYF
many	TRBV7-7	TRBJ2-3	TRBD2	TGTGCTAGCAGCTTAGCGTTCGGGGGGGCGGATACGCAGTATTTT	CASSLAFGGADTQYF
many	TRBV12-3/TRBV12-4	TRBJ1-1	-	TGTGCCAGCAGTTTAGAAGCCCTGGGGACTGAAGCTTTCTTT	CASSLEALGTEAFF
many	TRBV18	TRBJ1-1	-	TGTGCCAGCTCACCAGTTGGGAACACTGAAGCTTTCTTT	CASSPVGNTEAFF
many	TRBV20-1	TRBJ1-2	-	TGCAGTGCCGCGGGAACGGGTTTGAGGGATGGCTACACCTTC	CSAAGTGLRDGYTF
many	TRBV7-2	TRBJ2-5	TRBD2	TGTGCCAGCAGCAAGGGACTAGCGGGGAAAGAGACCCAGTACTTC	CASSKGLAGKETQYF
many	TRBV7-2	TRBJ1-6	-	TGTGCCAGCAGCTTAGTAGGGACGCTGGGTTCACCCCTCCACTTT	CASSLVGTLGSPLHF